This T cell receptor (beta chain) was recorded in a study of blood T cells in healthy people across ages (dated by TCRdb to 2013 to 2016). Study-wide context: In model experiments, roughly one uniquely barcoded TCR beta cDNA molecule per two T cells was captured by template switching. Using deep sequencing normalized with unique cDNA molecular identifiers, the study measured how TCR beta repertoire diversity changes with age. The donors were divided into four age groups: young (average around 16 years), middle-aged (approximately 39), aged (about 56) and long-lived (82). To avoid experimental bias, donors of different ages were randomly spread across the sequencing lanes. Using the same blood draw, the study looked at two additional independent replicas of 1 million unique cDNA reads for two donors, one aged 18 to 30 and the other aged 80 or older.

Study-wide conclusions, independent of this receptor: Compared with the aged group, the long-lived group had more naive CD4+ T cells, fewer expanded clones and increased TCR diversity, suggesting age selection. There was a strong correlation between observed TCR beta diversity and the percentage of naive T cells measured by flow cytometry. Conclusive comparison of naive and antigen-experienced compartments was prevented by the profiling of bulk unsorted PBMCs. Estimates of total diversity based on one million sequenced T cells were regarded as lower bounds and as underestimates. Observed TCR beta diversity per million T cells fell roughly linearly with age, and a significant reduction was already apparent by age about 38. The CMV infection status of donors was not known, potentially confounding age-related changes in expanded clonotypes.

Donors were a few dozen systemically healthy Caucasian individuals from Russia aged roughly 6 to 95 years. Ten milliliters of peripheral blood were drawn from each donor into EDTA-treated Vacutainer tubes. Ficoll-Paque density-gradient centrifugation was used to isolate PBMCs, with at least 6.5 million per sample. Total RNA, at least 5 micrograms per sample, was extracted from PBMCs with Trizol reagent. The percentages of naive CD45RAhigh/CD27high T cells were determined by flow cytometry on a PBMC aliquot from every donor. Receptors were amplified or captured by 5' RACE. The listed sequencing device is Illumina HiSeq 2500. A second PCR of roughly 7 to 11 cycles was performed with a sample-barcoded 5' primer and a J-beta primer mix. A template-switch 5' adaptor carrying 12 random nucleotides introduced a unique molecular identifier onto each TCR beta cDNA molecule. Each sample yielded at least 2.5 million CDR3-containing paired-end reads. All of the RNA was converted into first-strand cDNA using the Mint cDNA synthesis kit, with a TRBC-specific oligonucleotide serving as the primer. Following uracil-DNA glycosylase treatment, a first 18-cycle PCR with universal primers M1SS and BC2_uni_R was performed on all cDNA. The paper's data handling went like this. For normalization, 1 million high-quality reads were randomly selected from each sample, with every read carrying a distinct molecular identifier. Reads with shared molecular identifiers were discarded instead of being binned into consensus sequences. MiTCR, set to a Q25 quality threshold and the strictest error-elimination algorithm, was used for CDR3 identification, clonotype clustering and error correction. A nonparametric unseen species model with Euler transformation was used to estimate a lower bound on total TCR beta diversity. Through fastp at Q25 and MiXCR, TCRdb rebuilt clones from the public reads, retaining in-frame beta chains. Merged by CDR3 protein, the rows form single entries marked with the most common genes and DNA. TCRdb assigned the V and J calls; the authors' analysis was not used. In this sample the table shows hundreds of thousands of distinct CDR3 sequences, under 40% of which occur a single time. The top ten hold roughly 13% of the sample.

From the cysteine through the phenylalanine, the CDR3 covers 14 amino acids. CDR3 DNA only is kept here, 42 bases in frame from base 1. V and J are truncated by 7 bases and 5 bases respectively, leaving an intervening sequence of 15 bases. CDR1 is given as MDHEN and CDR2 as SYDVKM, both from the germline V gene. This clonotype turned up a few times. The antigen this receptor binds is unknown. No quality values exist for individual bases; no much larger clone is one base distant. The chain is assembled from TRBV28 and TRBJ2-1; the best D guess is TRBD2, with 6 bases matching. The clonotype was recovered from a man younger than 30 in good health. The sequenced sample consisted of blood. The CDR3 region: CASTEGRRNNEQFF. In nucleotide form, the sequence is TGTGCCAGCACGGAGGGGAGGCGGAACAATGAGCAGTTCTTC.